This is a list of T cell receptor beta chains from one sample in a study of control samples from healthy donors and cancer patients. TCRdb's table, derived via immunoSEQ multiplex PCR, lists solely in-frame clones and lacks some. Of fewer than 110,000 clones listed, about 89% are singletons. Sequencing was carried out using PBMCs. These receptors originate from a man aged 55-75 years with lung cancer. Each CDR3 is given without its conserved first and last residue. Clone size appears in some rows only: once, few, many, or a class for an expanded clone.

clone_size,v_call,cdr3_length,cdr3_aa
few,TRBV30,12,AWSSLGGRYGYT
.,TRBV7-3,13,ASSSLAGGGDTQY
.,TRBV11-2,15,ASSLARQVGANTEAF
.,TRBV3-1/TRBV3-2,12,ASSGRVPNTEAF
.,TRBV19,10,ASRTQGIGYT
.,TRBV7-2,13,ASSVDDRVDYGYT
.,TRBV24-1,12,ATSDGQGEFGYT
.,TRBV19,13,ASSLITGTGYGYT
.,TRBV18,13,ASSRDRPSNTEAF
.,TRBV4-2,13,ASSQDIAVNTEAF
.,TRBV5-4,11,ASRLTETGELF
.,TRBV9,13,ASSADGAPWETQY
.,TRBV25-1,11,ASSEYSTDTQY
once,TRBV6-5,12,ASRANRGLQPQH
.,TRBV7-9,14,ASSLAGSGSGTEAF
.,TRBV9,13,ARSREGGANQPQH
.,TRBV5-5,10,ASSLSYSPLH
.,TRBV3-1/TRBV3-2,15,ASSQDPLHSGANVLT
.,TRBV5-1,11,ASSLEGHPLGF
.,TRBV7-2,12,ASSSRAGVQPQH
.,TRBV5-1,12,ASSWSVGPEKLF
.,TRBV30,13,AWRWGPVGPGELF
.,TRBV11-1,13,ASSLTSRGNSPLH
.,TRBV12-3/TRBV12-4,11,ASSPAVTQPQH
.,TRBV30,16,AWSTGGPGLVTFYGYT
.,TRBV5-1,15,ASSSGLAGGRVDTQY
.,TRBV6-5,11,ASSPGNLAEAF
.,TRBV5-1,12,ASSLAQGGYGYT
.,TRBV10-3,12,AISEPQSGSPLH
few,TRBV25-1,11,ASSFSPLYGYT
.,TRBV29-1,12,SVPSPFTNEKLF
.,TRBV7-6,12,ASSLDPDSYEQY
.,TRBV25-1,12,ASSPQVGGYVLT
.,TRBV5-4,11,ASRIQGTGELF
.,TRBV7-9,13,ASSFGGTVSYEQY
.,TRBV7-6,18,ASSPAVAGRGPWNTGELF
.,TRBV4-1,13,ASTRTGGINQPQH